A selection of T cell receptor beta chains follows, all from one sample in a study of human T cells and chemical hapten exposure. MiXCR, applied by TCRdb to the RACE reads, yields one record per CDR3 protein. The sample holds some 150,000 distinct CDR3 sequences, 10% to 15% seen once. The sample in question was whole blood, obtained in connection with sensitization to the hapten diphenylcyclopropenone (DPC). The receptors were gathered from a woman aged 50 to 60 with alopecia areata. Some clones in this sample may be carry-over from other donors' samples. Both conserved end residues are part of each CDR3. Fields, in order: D gene, J gene, clone size, V gene, CDR3 DNA, CDR3 protein. The D gene is left open where the match is weak. Not all rows give a size; the values are once, few, many and, for expanded clones, a class.

>TRBD2|TRBJ2-3|-|TRBV7-9
TGTGCCAGCAGCCCCCGACAGGACCCGGGAGGGATTACGCAGTATTTT
CASSPRQDPGGITQYF
>-|TRBJ2-2|-|TRBV7-3
TGTGCCAGCAACTTGACCCCCGGGGAGCTGTTTTTT
CASNLTPGELFF
>-|TRBJ2-1|many|TRBV20-1
TGCAGTGCTGATTCGGGAGCTCACTACAATGAGCAGTTCTTC
CSADSGAHYNEQFF
>-|TRBJ1-4|-|TRBV27
TGTGCCAGCAGTACCGGGTCGGCGGCGCCTGAAAAACTGTTTTTT
CASSTGSAAPEKLFF
>TRBD1|TRBJ2-7|many|TRBV7-9
TGTGCCAGCAGCAAGCGGACAGGGTTCTACGAGCAGTACTTC
CASSKRTGFYEQYF
>-|TRBJ2-3|few|TRBV3-1
TGTGCCAGCAGCCAGCCTGGGGAAAATACGCAGTATTTT
CASSQPGENTQYF
>-|TRBJ2-1|-|TRBV6-5
TGTGCCAGCAGACCCCTAGCTTGGAATGAGCAGTTCTTC
CASRPLAWNEQFF
>-|TRBJ2-1|few|TRBV5-1
TGCGCCAGCAGCTATACTGGGCGCGTTAACAATGAGCAGTTCTTC
CASSYTGRVNNEQFF
>-|TRBJ2-1|-|TRBV5-1
TGCGCCAGCAGCGCATATGCCACGGGTACCCATGAGCAGTTCTTC
CASSAYATGTHEQFF
>TRBD1|TRBJ1-5|few|TRBV27
TGTGCCAGCAGGCCACTGGGGACAGGTGGCGTTAGCAATCAGCCCCAGCATTTT
CASRPLGTGGVSNQPQHF
>-|TRBJ1-1|many|TRBV2
TGTGCCAGCAGTGGACCGAGGGGGGGTAGGGAAGCTTTCTTT
CASSGPRGGREAFF
>TRBD1|TRBJ2-1|once|TRBV2
TGTGCCAGCAGTGACCGACAGGGCTCCTACAATGAGCAGTTCTTC
CASSDRQGSYNEQFF
>-|TRBJ1-2|few|TRBV7-2
TGTGCCAGCAGCTCGAACGGACACCTCTATGGCTACACCTTC
CASSSNGHLYGYTF
>-|TRBJ1-1|-|TRBV6-6
TGTGCCAGCAGTTCAGGCAAGAACACTGAAGCTTTCTTT
CASSSGKNTEAFF
>TRBD1|TRBJ1-1|few|TRBV18
TGTGCCAGCTCACCGCTGGGACAGACGAACACTGAAGCTTTCTTT
CASSPLGQTNTEAFF
>-|TRBJ2-2|few|TRBV29-1
TGCAGCGTTTTAAGAGGGGCAGGGACAGGGGAGCTGTTTTTT
CSVLRGAGTGELFF
>TRBD1|TRBJ2-1|many|TRBV18
TGTGCCAGCTCACCTGACCTGGACAGGGTAGGAGAATCTGAGCAGTTCTTC
CASSPDLDRVGESEQFF
>TRBD1|TRBJ1-4|-|TRBV14
TGTGCCACCTCAGGGGGCCTCGGGACTGCAACTAATGAAAAACTGTTTTTT
CATSGGLGTATNEKLFF
>TRBD2|TRBJ2-7|many|TRBV11-2
TGTGCCAGCAGCTTTACCCTCAGGACCGGGGGAAGCGGGAGATACGAGCAGTACTTC
CASSFTLRTGGSGRYEQYF
>TRBD2|TRBJ2-3|many|TRBV5-1
TGTGCCAGCAGCTTGGAGCTAGCGGGGACAGATACGCAGTATTTT
CASSLELAGTDTQYF
>TRBD2|TRBJ2-3|few|TRBV7-9
TGTGCCAGCAGCTTAGGACGGCCTAGCGGGAGGGTCACAGATACGCAGTATTTT
CASSLGRPSGRVTDTQYF
>-|TRBJ2-7|few|TRBV28
TGTGCCAGCAGTCGGAGTACAGGTCAACTCTACGAGCAGTACTTC
CASSRSTGQLYEQYF
>-|TRBJ2-3|few|TRBV9
TGTGCCAGCAGCGTAAAAGATACGCAGTATTTT
CASSVKDTQYF
>TRBD2|TRBJ2-1|few|TRBV24-1
TGTGCCACCCGAAGCCCTAGCGGATCCAATGAGCAGTTCTTC
CATRSPSGSNEQFF
>TRBD1|TRBJ2-1|few|TRBV11-1
TGTGCCAGCAGCTTAGCGTACAGGGGTGAGCAGTTCTTC
CASSLAYRGEQFF
>TRBD2|TRBJ2-2|few|TRBV7-8
TGTGCCAGCAGCTTAGGGCTAGCGGGCGCCACCGGGGAGCTGTTTTTT
CASSLGLAGATGELFF
>TRBD2|TRBJ2-2|few|TRBV12-3/TRBV12-4
TGTGCCAGCCGGCGAGCGGGAGAGATCGGGGAGCTGTTTTTT
CASRRAGEIGELFF
>TRBD2|TRBJ2-7|-|TRBV7-2
TGTGCCAGCAGCCAAGGACTAGCGGGGTACTACGAGCAGTACTTC
CASSQGLAGYYEQYF
>TRBD2|TRBJ2-3|few|TRBV5-4
TGTGCCAGCAGCTTGGGCGGGGGGTTCCCCACAGATACGCAGTATTTT
CASSLGGGFPTDTQYF
>TRBD1|TRBJ1-1|-|TRBV28
TGTGCCAGCAGTTTCCTCAGGGGGCTGAACACTGAAGCTTTCTTT
CASSFLRGLNTEAFF
>-|TRBJ2-7|-|TRBV6-6
TGTGCCAGCAGTCCTCGTTTAGAGCAGTACTTC
CASSPRLEQYF
>-|TRBJ2-5|-|TRBV12-3/TRBV12-4
TGTGCCAGCAGTTTTGTTTTCGGAGAGACCCAGTACTTC
CASSFVFGETQYF
>-|TRBJ2-1|-|TRBV12-3/TRBV12-4
TGTGCCAGCAGCTTCAAGGGCCAGAGGAATTCCTTC
CASSFKGQRNSF
>-|TRBJ2-5|-|TRBV7-2
TGTGCCAGCAGCTTAACGGCGGGGCAAGAGACCCAGTACTTC
CASSLTAGQETQYF